The 25 T cell receptor beta chains below come from one sample, sequenced in a study of OX40 agonist ivuxolimab in advanced cancers. The assay was immunoSEQ multiplex PCR, and TCRdb's table has in-frame clones only and misses some. The data show some 45,000 clones, 84% seen once. The material was CD4+ or CD8+ T cells sorted from blood, obtained in a trial of the OX40 agonist ivuxolimab. The receptors were gathered from an adult with an advanced solid tumor such as melanoma, head and neck, liver or kidney cancer.

The CDR3 here is CASSLALAGATRLDTQYF. The CDR3 nucleotides are TGCGCCAGCAGCTTGGCCCTAGCGGGGGCCACCCGTCTAGATACGCAGTATTTT. The chain joins TRBV5-1 to TRBJ2-3; TRBD2 matches at 10 bases. The length of the CDR3 is 18 residues. From germline, CDR1 is SGHRS and CDR2 YFSETQ. The V gene end was trimmed by 0 bases and the J gene end by 5 bases; junction bases not matched to a gene: 12.

The genes are TRBV7-3 and TRBJ1-4; 9 nucleotides line up with TRBD1. Germline assignment: CDR1 SGHTA and CDR2 FQGTGA. The CDR3 loop spans 13 amino acids. With V trimmed by 5 bases and J by 7 bases, 2 bases remained unmatched. The DNA of the CDR3 is TGTGCCAGCAGCAGGGGACAGGGTGAAAAACTGTTTTTT. Translation: CASSRGQGEKLFF. Full variable domain (remainder filled in from reference TRBV7-3 and TRBJ1-4): GAGVSQTPSNKVTEKGKYVELRCDPISGHTALYWYRQSLGQGPEFLIYFQGTGAADDSGLPNDRFFAVRPEGSVSTLKIQRTERGDSAVYLCASSRGQGEKLFFGSGTQLSVL.

This sequence joins TRBV10-3 and TRBJ1-1, with 8 bases identical to TRBD1. Germline lookup yields CDR1 ENHRY and CDR2 SYGVKD. Losses at the gene ends were 5 bases for V and 3 bases for J; bases not matched to a gene: 5. The CDR3 runs to 14 residues. CDR3 bases: TGTGCCATCAGTACCGGACAGGGTGACACTGAAGCTTTCTTT. The encoded protein is CAISTGQGDTEAFF.

V gene TRBV14 combines with J gene TRBJ2-1; 12 positions match TRBD2. There are 18 residues in the CDR3. After removal of 4 bases from V and 0 bases from J, the junction contained 7 bases not matched to a gene. In germline, CDR1 is SGHDN, CDR2 FVKESK. DNA of the CDR3: TGTGCCAGCAGCCCCCAGGGACTAGCGGGCGACTCCTACAATGAGCAGTTCTTC. This encodes CASSPQGLAGDSYNEQFF. Combining the CDR3 with reference TRBV14 and TRBJ2-1 gives the whole variable domain EAGVTQFPSHSVIEKGQTVTLRCDPISGHDNLYWYRRVMGKEIKFLLHFVKESKQDESGMPNNRFLAERTGGTYSTLKVQPAELEDSGVYFCASSPQGLAGDSYNEQFFGPGTRLTVL.

This chain joins TRBV5-1 and TRBJ2-1; possible D gene TRBD2, 6 bases. Germline CDR1 is SGHRS and CDR2 is YFSETQ. The CDR3 has 15 residues. Deletions cut 6 bases from V and 8 bases from J, with 21 bases between. CDR3 bases: TGCGCCAGCACCTTACAGGCCCCCGGGGAGGATGAGCAGTTCTTC. It specifies CASTLQAPGEDEQFF.

The rearrangement uses TRBV27 and TRBJ2-3; 9 bases align to TRBD1. The CDR3 has 16 residues. The J segment lost 4 bases and the V segment lost 2 bases, leaving 7 bases of the junction unmatched. Per the germline V gene, CDR1 is MNHEY and CDR2 is SMNVEV (reference sequence). The CDR3 here is CASSLHRGQGADTQYF. The CDR3 DNA reads TGTGCCAGCAGTTTACACAGGGGGCAGGGCGCAGATACGCAGTATTTT.

The chain recombines TRBV6-5 with TRBJ2-7, with a possible D match to TRBD2 (5 bases). With 5 bases removed from V and 2 bases from J, the gap between germline ends came to 7 bases. The CDR3 totals 12 residues. Germline V CDR1 and CDR2: MNHEY, SVGAGI. The CDR3 DNA reads as TGTGCCAGCAGTCCCGGGGCCTACGAGCAGTACTTC. It specifies CASSPGAYEQYF.

The chain couples TRBV6-5 to TRBJ2-2; D gene unclear. The length of the CDR3 is 16 residues. V was trimmed by 0 bases and J by 2 bases, leaving 10 bases between them. Germline V CDR1 and CDR2: MNHEY, SVGAGI. The CDR3 here is CASSYSRLGNTGELFF. DNA for the CDR3: TGTGCCAGCAGTTACTCCAGGCTAGGTAACACCGGGGAGCTGTTTTTT.

The chain recombines TRBV18 with TRBJ2-5; 9 bases map to TRBD1. The J call may be mistaken, given a closer DNA end match to TRBJ2-7. This CDR3 comprises 14 residues. In germline, CDR1 is KGHSH, CDR2 LQKENI. The CDR3 DNA sequence: TGTGCCAGCTCACCACCGGGACAGGGTTACGAGCAGTACTTC. Protein sequence: CASSPPGQGYEQYF.

The J gene is TRBJ1-2, the V gene TRBV6-5, with D maybe TRBD1 (5 bases). Germline V gene sequence: CDR1 MNHEY, CDR2 SVGAGI. V was trimmed by 0 bases and J by 4 bases, leaving 12 bases between them. The CDR3 runs to 15 residues. In DNA, the CDR3 is TGTGCCAGCAGTTACTCTGTATTCGGGGGCTATGGCTACACCTTC. Its protein product is CASSYSVFGGYGYTF.

The count of this clone is one. The CDR3 coding sequence is TGTGCCAGCTCACCAACGGACTTCTCTGGAAACACCATATATTTT. Translating it yields CASSPTDFSGNTIYF. The rearrangement uses TRBV18 and TRBJ1-3; no clear D gene. Deletions cut 2 bases from V and 0 bases from J, with 8 bases between. The germline CDR1 and CDR2 sequences are KGHSH and LQKENI. The length of the CDR3 is 15 residues.

V gene TRBV5-1 combines with J gene TRBJ1-1; D unresolved. In germline, CDR1 is SGHRS, CDR2 YFSETQ. The CDR3 spans 16 residues. Trimming stripped 4 bases from V and 0 bases from J, with 16 bases between. For the CDR3, the DNA is TGCGCCAGCAGCCTCAATGCCCCAGGAGTGAACACTGAAGCTTTCTTT. This gives the protein CASSLNAPGVNTEAFF.

V and J are TRBV4-1 and TRBJ1-1, with D tentatively TRBD1 (5 bases). V dropped 3 bases and J dropped 1 base, with 18 bases sitting between them. The CDR3 has 17 amino acids. Germline CDR1 is MGHRA and CDR2 is YSYEKL. CDR3 DNA: TGCGCCAGCAGCCACTTTAGTACCGGGACGGAGAACACTGAAGCTTTCTTT. It yields the protein CASSHFSTGTENTEAFF.

The chain uses TRBV7-3 and TRBJ2-1; TRBD2 matches 11 bases. V shed 4 bases and J 7 bases; nucleotides not matched to a gene: 9. This CDR3 has 16 amino acids. CDR1 is SGHTA, CDR2 FQGTGA, per germline. The CDR3 DNA is TGTGCCAGCAGCTACCTACCGGGACTAGCGGCAAATGAGCAGTTCTTC. This encodes CASSYLPGLAANEQFF.

V is TRBV10-2 and J is TRBJ2-5; 11 nucleotides match TRBD2. Near its end, the DNA agrees better with TRBJ2-7, so the J call may be wrong. The CDR3 runs 14 residues. From germline, CDR1 is WSHSY and CDR2 SAAADI. CDR3 loop: CASSVAGGSYEQYF. The CDR3, as DNA: TGCGCCAGCAGTGTAGCGGGAGGGTCCTACGAGCAGTACTTC.

The V and J genes are TRBV21-1 and TRBJ2-5; TRBD1 is the table's D call and was not checked against the DNA. TRBV21-1 has pseudogene status. The CDR3 is 13 residues long. DNA of the CDR3: TGTGCCAGCAGCAAAGGGGGCGCGGAGACCCAGTACTTC. As protein: CASSKGGAETQYF.

This chain joins TRBV2 and TRBJ2-3; 10 positions agree with TRBD1. This CDR3 has 18 residues. In germline, CDR1 is SNHLY, CDR2 FYNNEI. V lost 6 bases and J lost 5; bases outside the gene matches: 17. In DNA, the CDR3 is TGTGCCAGCAGGATCCCCCGACAGCGGACAGGGGGGGGAGATACGCAGTATTTT. Translated, it gives CASRIPRQRTGGGDTQYF.

V is TRBV19 and J is TRBJ1-5; perhaps TRBD1 as D (5 bases). CDR1 is LNHDA and CDR2 is SQIVND in the germline V gene (reference sequence). This CDR3 has 14 residues. The V end lost 2 bases, the J end lost 1 base, and 6 bases lay between the germline ends. This CDR3 reads CASSIWDSNQPQHF. DNA for the CDR3: TGTGCCAGTAGTATATGGGACAGCAATCAGCCCCAGCATTTT.

The chain carries TRBV6-1 and TRBJ1-2; D gene ambiguous. The CDR3 loop spans 14 amino acids. Germline V gives CDR1 MNHNS, CDR2 SASEGT. Trimming pared 6 bases from V and 6 bases from J, leaving 17 bases between. CDR3 in DNA: TGTGCCAGCAGAAGAGGGAGTGGGCCCGATGGCTACACCTTC. As protein: CASRRGSGPDGYTF.

As for this clone: Mismatch with germline at one junction end may stem from a read error. This chain connects TRBV10-3 to TRBJ1-2, with 8 bases that match TRBD1. CDR3 length: 14 amino acids. Germline CDR1 reads ENHRY; CDR2 reads SYGVKD. CDR3 in DNA: TGTGCCAGCAGTTACTCGCAGGGGGCGACTGGCTACACCTTC. The encoded protein is CASSYSQGATGYTF.

V is TRBV7-2 and J is TRBJ1-1; D uncertain. The CDR3 runs 14 residues. V lost 1 base, J lost 0 bases, and 6 bases lay in between. Germline-derived CDR1 and CDR2 are SGHTA and FQGNSA. CDR3 sequence reads: CASSLDLVNTEAFF. CDR3 sequence (DNA): TGTGCCAGCAGCTTAGATCTAGTGAACACTGAAGCTTTCTTT.

The chain is built from TRBV6-5 and TRBJ1-2; 7 nucleotides agree with TRBD1. CDR1 is MNHEY, CDR2 SVGAGI, per germline. J lost 7 bases, V lost 2 bases, and 4 bases had no gene match. The CDR3 runs 13 residues. The CDR3 nucleotides are TGTGCCAGCAGTTACCCAGGGGGAAGTGGCTACACCTTC. As protein: CASSYPGGSGYTF.

The chain recombines TRBV5-1 with TRBJ2-2, with TRBD1 matching 7 bases. Unmatched junction bases numbered 10, after V lost 4 bases and J lost 4 bases. Germline assignment: CDR1 SGHRS and CDR2 YFSETQ. There are 16 residues in the CDR3. The CDR3 sequence: CASSPRPRGRTGELFF. The CDR3 DNA reads TGCGCCAGCAGCCCACGCCCGAGGGGGCGCACCGGGGAGCTGTTTTTT.

CDR3 protein: CASSDPFPGANVLTF. The CDR3 bases are TGCGCCAGCAGTGACCCCTTCCCTGGGGCCAACGTCCTGACTTTC. The gene calls are TRBV5-1 and TRBJ2-6; no firm D call. Germline CDR1 reads SGHRS; CDR2 reads YFSETQ. Trimming cost V 5 bases and J 2 bases, with 11 bases left between them. CDR3 length equals 15 residues.

In DNA, the CDR3 is TGTGCCAGCAGCCCCGGACAGCTCTATGGCTACACCTTC. The encoded protein is CASSPGQLYGYTF. The chain recombines TRBV6-5 with TRBJ1-2; a possible D gene is TRBD1 (6 bases). Per the germline V gene, CDR1 is MNHEY and CDR2 is SVGAGI. Trimming took off 6 bases at V and 4 bases at J, with 12 bases between the two ends. This CDR3 comprises 13 residues.